This TCR beta chain was found in a study of post-analysis software for immune sequencing data (dated by TCRdb to 2013 to 2016). With regard to the full study: Recorded disease courses included relapsing-remitting, secondary progressive and progressive-relapsing multiple sclerosis, with some patients lacking subtype annotation. Patient repertoires were compared against 11 to 12 previously published healthy control repertoires from donors aged roughly 6 to 28 years. A subset of samples was prepared in parallel using single-end sample barcoding, then pooled and co-amplified after Illumina adapter ligation.

Many counts were recorded for this clonotype. Its binding antigen is unknown. Base qualities are not provided; no much larger clone lies one nucleotide away. Points the paper makes about the study in general: Multiple sclerosis patients had significantly lower normalized Chao1 diversity than controls, a result that suggests substantial peripheral T-cell clonal expansion. A handful of TRBV segments, including TRBV5-6, TRBV5-1 and TRBV20-1, were significantly more frequent in patients than controls. The multiple sclerosis patient group was slightly younger than the control group. Strong co-clustering of samples prepared in the same batch was shown by direct clustering with F measure, prompting a batch-effect correction.

Receptor amplification or capture employed PCR. This sample was sequenced with an Illumina HiSeq 2500. To reduce PCR and sequencing biases, unique molecular identifiers were incorporated into the TCR beta cDNA libraries. Per 1 to 10 million input T cells, roughly 0.5 million cDNA molecules were obtained, such that each molecule approximated one T cell. The patient libraries were prepared and sequenced using the same protocol as the earlier healthy control dataset. Within a given batch, samples were prepared together, multiplexed and sequenced on the same HiSeq lane. The authors processed their data as follows. MIGEC was used to process the raw barcoded reads, and molecular identifier groups with only a single read were discarded before consensus assembly and CDR3 extraction. VDJtools was used for post-analysis of the clonotype tables, with diversity normalized by down-sampling every dataset to the smallest sample size. Repertoire overlap clustering matched CDR3 amino acid but not nucleotide sequences to correct batch-related cross-sample contamination. TCRdb trimmed the raw reads at Q25, called clones with MiXCR and kept productive beta chains. Each CDR3 protein appears once, grouped with its most common genes and DNA. These V and J calls are TCRdb output, not the study's own analysis. Recorded for this sample are 150,000 to 200,000 distinct CDR3 sequences; 25% to 35% of them occurred a single time. The top ten clonotypes cover approximately 1.5% of the sample.

Taken from cysteine to phenylalanine, the CDR3 has 14 residues. Only the CDR3 region is kept as DNA, spanning 42 bases read in frame from base 1. V is shortened by 2 bases, J by 6 bases, and the region joining them spans 12 bases. CDR1 and CDR2, looked up from the germline V gene, are SGHRS and YFSETQ. To demonstrate the VDJtools post-analysis software, the study profiled TCR beta repertoires from the peripheral blood of 10 to 15 young patients with multiple sclerosis. Multiple sclerosis patients were children and adolescents aged roughly 6 to 16 years. The receptor was isolated from a girl aged 5-17 years with multiple sclerosis. The chain employs TRBV5-1 and TRBJ2-1; the D gene identity is not certain. The sample consisted of blood. The DNA reads TGCGCCAGCAGCTTCAGCTTACCAACCAATGAGCAGTTCTTC. This codes for CASSFSLPTNEQFF.